This TCR beta chain is from a study of human T cells and chemical hapten exposure. About the study: Per-sample TCR yields varied mainly from small pooled library volume differences.

The sample's time point: patch test 2, 6 weeks after DPC sensitization. The treatment was: therapeutic diphenylcyclopropenone sensitization with weekly scalp DPC. Unfractionated whole blood served as the source for total RNA extraction. In this sample, this clonotype turned up a few times. The CDR3 length is 16 residues. V lost 1 base and J lost 7; bases outside the gene matches: 7. In germline, CDR1 is KGHDR, CDR2 SFDVKD. The library gave individual cDNA molecules unique molecular identifiers. In TCRdb, the RACE reads were re-called with MiXCR into one record per CDR3 protein. The sample holds about 380,000 distinct CDR3 sequences; over 6% are singletons and the top ten take about 5.4%.

This chain links TRBV24-1 with TRBJ2-1; 9 nucleotides match TRBD1. The material was whole blood, obtained in connection with sensitization to the hapten diphenylcyclopropenone (DPC). The sequence derives from a woman aged 18-30 years with alopecia areata. Some clones in this sample may be carry-over from other donors' samples. CDR3 region: CATSDFAGTGKNEQFF. In nucleotides, the CDR3 is TGTGCCACCAGTGATTTCGCCGGGACAGGGAAGAATGAGCAGTTCTTC.